The text below deals with one TCR beta chain. Following a re-call of the 5' RACE reads, TCRdb has one entry per CDR3 protein and lacks DNA. This sample lists fewer than 200,000 distinct CDR3 sequences; its ten largest clones have approximately 2.4%. This entry comes from a study of monozygotic twins with inflammatory bowel disease. CDR1 and CDR2 from the germline V gene are SGHNT and YYREEE (reference sequence). The CDR3 covers 15 residues. The chain has TRBV5-4 and TRBJ2-1; TCRdb's assignment of TRBD2 cannot be checked, as there is no DNA. The sample consisted of blood. This TCR came from a human donor with ulcerative colitis or Crohn's disease, or a healthy co-twin of an affected twin (not recorded which). Here the CDR3 reads CASSQSSGGADEQFF.